Given below is one TCR beta chain in context. In TCRdb, the PCR reads were re-called with MiXCR into one record per CDR3 protein. The repertoire consists of more than 25,000 distinct CDR3 sequences, with more than 40% occurring once and the leading ten covering 40% to 55%. This specimen comes from a study of CD4 and CD8 cells across lung adenocarcinoma regions. In germline, CDR1 is SNHLY, CDR2 FYNNEI. The CDR3 has 15 amino acids. The V and J ends lost 3 bases and 1 base respectively, with 12 bases between them. Donors had localized lung adenocarcinoma, a non-small cell lung cancer. The sequenced material came from CD8+ T cells from the center of a lung tumor. The source is a male donor with lung adenocarcinoma. The CD4 and CD8 labels of this study may be unreliable. This chain links TRBV2 with TRBJ2-5; D may be TRBD2 (6 bases). In DNA, the CDR3 is TGTGCCAGCAGTGATTTCGGGAGTTCCCAAGAGACCCAGTACTTC. Translation gives CASSDFGSSQETQYF.